Listed below are T cell receptor beta chains from one sample, sequenced in a study of T-cell memory formation after mild COVID-19. In TCRdb, the 5' RACE reads were re-called with MiXCR into one record per CDR3 protein. The sample records about 190,000 distinct CDR3 sequences, about 20% being singletons. Sequences were obtained from PBMCs or a T cell subset sorted from them (not recorded which). The receptors derive from an adult woman who had mild COVID-19 (a few samples of this study predate the infection). Cell type and time point are not known. CDR3s include the opening cysteine and the closing phenylalanine or tryptophan. The D gene is left open where the match is weak.

j_call: TRBJ2-3
d_call: TRBD2
v_call: TRBV4-2
cdr3_aa: CASSHPPGGLSGTGADTQYF

j_call: TRBJ1-5
d_call: TRBD1
v_call: TRBV19
cdr3_aa: CASRGQGNQPQHF

j_call: TRBJ2-1
d_call: TRBD2
v_call: TRBV6-5
cdr3_aa: CASSHGTSGGEQFF

j_call: TRBJ2-5
d_call: -
v_call: TRBV12-3/TRBV12-4
cdr3_aa: CASSPTGGGETQYF

j_call: TRBJ2-1
d_call: -
v_call: TRBV9
cdr3_aa: CASSFGGGGNEQFF

j_call: TRBJ2-3
d_call: TRBD2
v_call: TRBV4-1
cdr3_aa: CASSFRLAGEDTQYF

j_call: TRBJ2-4
d_call: TRBD1
v_call: TRBV12-3/TRBV12-4
cdr3_aa: CASSLSDRGAENIQYF

j_call: TRBJ2-7
d_call: TRBD1
v_call: TRBV4-1
cdr3_aa: CASSLGTGESYEQYF

j_call: TRBJ2-7
d_call: TRBD2
v_call: TRBV6-2/TRBV6-3
cdr3_aa: CASSYSPLGGDSGSYEQYF

j_call: TRBJ2-1
d_call: -
v_call: TRBV12-3/TRBV12-4
cdr3_aa: CASSLIADYNEQFF

j_call: TRBJ1-1
d_call: -
v_call: TRBV15
cdr3_aa: CATRRALNTEAFF

j_call: TRBJ1-1
d_call: -
v_call: TRBV4-1
cdr3_aa: CASSPPGAMNTEAFF

j_call: TRBJ1-1
d_call: -
v_call: TRBV6-4
cdr3_aa: CASSVTGENTEAFF

j_call: TRBJ2-1
d_call: -
v_call: TRBV15
cdr3_aa: CATSRVKGRAGSYNEQFF